This is a list of T cell receptor beta chains from one sample in a study of cytomegalovirus exposure and HLA in healthy donors. Here immunoSEQ multiplex PCR was the method, and the copy in TCRdb shows in-frame clones only, minus some. Found here are 150,000 to 190,000 clones, roughly 80% of them singletons; the top ten hold more than 1.2%. The sample consisted of PBMCs. The origin of the receptors is a man aged 18 to 29 in good health and CMV-seronegative. Both conserved end residues are part of each CDR3. A D gene is named only where the DNA matches it firmly. The size field is filled for only some rows; it gives once, few, many or a size class.

abundance	d_gene	j_gene	v_gene	CDR3nt	CDR3aa
-	TRBD2	TRBJ2-3	TRBV7-2	TGTGCCAGCAGCTCTATCCCGGGACTAGCGGGACGCACAGATACGCAGTATTTT	CASSSIPGLAGRTDTQYF
few	TRBD2	TRBJ2-7	TRBV11-2	TGTGCCAGCAGCTTAGGCGGGGGACTCTACGAGCAGTACTTC	CASSLGGGLYEQYF
-	TRBD1	TRBJ1-1	TRBV11-2	TGTGCCAGCAGCTCGCCTAAGAGGGGGCCTGAAGCTTTCTTT	CASSSPKRGPEAFF
-	TRBD2	TRBJ2-7	TRBV4-1	TGCGCCAGCAGCCAACCCGGACTAGCGGGAGGTTACGAGCAGTACTTC	CASSQPGLAGGYEQYF
-	TRBD1	TRBJ1-6	TRBV30	TGTGCCTGGAGGCGCGACAGGGGAAATTCACCCCTCCACTTT	CAWRRDRGNSPLHF
-	-	TRBJ2-5	TRBV6-6	TGTGCCAGCAGTTCCTTAGGACAGCACCAAGAGACCCAGTACTTC	CASSSLGQHQETQYF
few	TRBD2	TRBJ2-7	TRBV10-1	TGCGCCAGCAGGGACCCTGGCGGTGCGGGGGGAGAGCAGTACTTC	CASRDPGGAGGEQYF
-	TRBD2	TRBJ2-7	TRBV2	TGTGCCAGCAGGGGCGGGAGTCACTACGAGCAGTACTTC	CASRGGSHYEQYF
-	-	TRBJ2-1	TRBV11-2	TGTGCCAGCAGCACCGACTGGAATGAGCAGTTCTTC	CASSTDWNEQFF
-	-	TRBJ2-5	TRBV10-2	TGCGCCAGCAGCCTCTGGGGGGAACAAGAGACCCAGTACTTC	CASSLWGEQETQYF
-	TRBD2	TRBJ2-2	TRBV27	TGTGCCAGCAGTCCAATCGGGACTAGCACCGGGGAGCTGTTTTTT	CASSPIGTSTGELFF
few	-	TRBJ2-7	TRBV10-3	TGTGCCATACAGAGCTCCTACGAGCAGTACTTC	CAIQSSYEQYF
-	-	TRBJ2-7	TRBV28	TGTGCCAGCAGCCCACCCCAGGGTGGGTACGAGCAGTACTTC	CASSPPQGGYEQYF
-	-	TRBJ2-6	TRBV7-9	TGTGCCAGCAGCTTATTCGGGTACTCCGGGGCCAACGTCCTGACTTTC	CASSLFGYSGANVLTF
-	TRBD2	TRBJ2-1	TRBV6-6	TGTGCCAGCAGAGAACTAGCGGATGAGCAGTTCTTC	CASRELADEQFF
-	-	TRBJ1-3	TRBV4-1	TGCGCCAGCAGCCGGTCGGATCGGGGAGGAAACACCATATATTTT	CASSRSDRGGNTIYF
-	-	TRBJ2-4	TRBV4-1	TGCGCCAGCAGCCAATCCGGAGAGGGCACTGAACTAGCCAAAAACATTCAGTACTTC	CASSQSGEGTELAKNIQYF
-	-	TRBJ2-7	TRBV5-6	TGTGCCAGCAGCTTGTTCGTGAGAGCGGTCAACGAGCAGTACTTC	CASSLFVRAVNEQYF
-	TRBD1	TRBJ1-4	TRBV5-1	TGCGCCAGCAGGCTACAGGGGGCTAATGAAAAACTGTTTTTT	CASRLQGANEKLFF
-	TRBD1	TRBJ1-1	TRBV7-9	TGTGCCAGCAGCTTAGGGACAGGGGGTTTGGGCACTGAAGCTTTCTTT	CASSLGTGGLGTEAFF
-	-	TRBJ2-4	TRBV4-1	TGCGCCAGCAGCCAAGTAGTTTCGGGGTCCAAAAACATTCAGTACTTC	CASSQVVSGSKNIQYF
-	TRBD2	TRBJ2-3	TRBV19	TGTGCCAGTAGTATCCTAGCGGCTCGCACAGATACGCAGTATTTT	CASSILAARTDTQYF
-	TRBD1	TRBJ1-4	TRBV7-9	TGTTCCAGCACAACCGGTTTAAGACAGGGGGCAGAGGGCGAAAAACTGTTTTTT	CSSTTGLRQGAEGEKLFF
-	-	TRBJ1-2	TRBV7-2	TGTGCCAGCAGCCCCATGTGGGGCAGCGTGCTTGGCTACACCTTC	CASSPMWGSVLGYTF
-	TRBD2	TRBJ2-2	TRBV11-2	TGTGCCAGCAGCTTAGAAGCCACTAGCGGGAGGGCCGGGGAGCTGTTTTTT	CASSLEATSGRAGELFF
-	TRBD1	TRBJ1-3	TRBV12-5	TGTGCTAGTGGTACGGGACAGGGGACTGGAAACACCATATATTTT	CASGTGQGTGNTIYF
-	-	TRBJ1-1	TRBV11-2	TGTGCCAGCAGCTTCGGCCCGGGTCCGGATGCTTTCTTT	CASSFGPGPDAFF
-	-	TRBJ2-2	TRBV6-6	TGTGCCAGCAGTTGGAATAGAGGGAAGAACACCGGGGAGCTGTTTTTT	CASSWNRGKNTGELFF
-	TRBD2	TRBJ2-7	TRBV4-3	TGCGCCAGCAGCCAAGAACTAGCGGGCATTAAGTACGAGCAGTACTTC	CASSQELAGIKYEQYF
few	TRBD2	TRBJ2-2	TRBV18	TGTGCCAGCTCCCAGCTTAGCGGGAGATCCGACGGGGAGCTGTTTTTT	CASSQLSGRSDGELFF
-	TRBD2	TRBJ2-1	TRBV28	TGTGCCAGCAGTTTAGCGGGAGAGCATGAGCAGTTCTTC	CASSLAGEHEQFF